Each of the 20 T cell receptor beta chains below was sequenced from the same sample in a study of blood T cells in healthy people across ages. Alongside a J-beta primer mix, a sample-barcoded 5' primer served in a second PCR lasting about 7 to 12 cycles. In TCRdb, the 5' RACE reads were re-called with MiXCR into one record per CDR3 protein. The sample records under 750,000 distinct CDR3 sequences, about 45% being singletons. The sample taken for sequencing was blood. The receptors here all came from an elderly man in good health.

The rearrangement joins TRBV9 to TRBJ2-1; 9 bases are a match to TRBD2. The CDR3 covers 17 residues. Germline trimming cut 0 bases from V and 8 bases from J; bases unmatched to any gene: 12. Germline CDR1 is SGDLS and CDR2 is YYNGEE. The CDR3 sequence is CASSVGGAGGPLYEQFF. The DNA for the CDR3 is TGTGCCAGCAGCGTAGGCGGAGCGGGAGGCCCCCTATATGAGCAGTTCTTC. Looking up the rest from reference TRBV9 and TRBJ2-1 gives the full variable domain: DSGVTQTPKHLITATGQRVTLRCSPRSGDLSVYWYQQSLDQGLQFLIQYYNGEERAKGNILERFSAQQFPDLHSELNLSSLELGDSALYFCASSVGGAGGPLYEQFFGPGTRLTVL.

This clonotype was seen ten or more times. This sequence joins TRBV27 and TRBJ1-1; maybe TRBD1 (6 bases). Germline CDR1 MNHEY, CDR2 SMNVEV (reference sequence). This CDR3 is 14 amino acids long. The V end was cut by 6 bases, the J end by 5 bases, with 16 bases between. The CDR3: CASRIQGSVTEAFF. The CDR3 DNA reads TGTGCCAGCAGAATACAGGGTAGCGTGACTGAAGCTTTCTTT.

This sequence joins TRBV9 and TRBJ2-3; D might be TRBD2 (6 bases). The CDR3 spans 13 residues. Trimming took 5 bases from V and 4 from J, leaving 11 bases between them. Germline CDR1 and CDR2: SGDLS and YYNGEE. The CDR3, as DNA: TGTGCCAGCAGACCCGGGAGCTCAGATACGCAGTATTTT. Protein sequence: CASRPGSSDTQYF.

This clonotype appeared many times. The V and J genes are TRBV6-6 and TRBJ2-7, with 7 positions matching TRBD1. From germline, CDR1 is MNHNY and CDR2 SVGAGI (reference sequence). This CDR3 contains 14 residues. The ends lost 7 bases at V and 6 bases at J; junction bases unmatched: 12. CDR3 amino acids: CASTPRTGRAEQYF. The CDR3 nucleotides are TGTGCCAGCACCCCTCGGACAGGCCGCGCCGAGCAGTACTTC.

J is TRBJ2-3 and V is TRBV29-1; D may be TRBD2 (5 bases). Trimming shortened V by 3 bases and J by 7 bases, and 11 bases separated the two germline ends. Germline V CDR1 and CDR2: SQVTM, ANQGSEA. This CDR3 comprises 12 residues. In DNA, the CDR3 is TGCAGCGTTGATCTCGGGGAAAATACGCAGTATTTT. Encoded protein: CSVDLGENTQYF.

In this sample, this clonotype turned up many times. The chain uses TRBV29-1 and TRBJ2-1; 7 bases map to TRBD1. The V segment lost 6 bases and the J segment 1 base; nucleotides outside the gene matches: 9. The CDR3 length is 15 residues. Germline V gene sequence: CDR1 SQVTM, CDR2 ANQGSEA. The CDR3 region is CSVGGQAPSYNEQFF. CDR3 nucleotides: TGCAGCGTAGGAGGACAGGCCCCGTCCTACAATGAGCAGTTCTTC.

This clonotype came up many times. This chain joins TRBV6-5 and TRBJ2-5, with D perhaps matching TRBD1 (6 bases). The ends were cut back, 5 bases at V and 1 base at J, with 11 bases in the middle. CDR3 length: 14 residues. The germline V gene encodes CDR1 MNHEY and CDR2 SVGAGI. The CDR3 region has the DNA TGTGCCAGCAGTCGACAGGTTGCCCAAGAGACCCAGTACTTC. It translates to CASSRQVAQETQYF.

The rearrangement uses TRBV6-2 or TRBV6-3 and TRBJ1-5, with TRBD1 matching over 7 bases. The CDR3 has 13 residues. Unmatched junction bases numbered 5, after V lost 6 bases and J lost 6 bases. CDR1 and CDR2 from the germline V gene are MNHEY and SVGEGT. The CDR3 loop is CASRLQGTQPQHF. The CDR3 bases are TGTGCCAGCAGATTACAGGGGACTCAGCCCCAGCATTTT.

This chain links TRBV29-1 with TRBJ1-1, with 9 nucleotides matching TRBD1. The V gene end was trimmed by 4 bases and the J gene end by 0 bases; junction bases not matched to a gene: 3. This CDR3 contains 14 residues. The germline gives CDR1 SQVTM, CDR2 ANQGSEA. CDR3 residues: CSVAGTGLNTEAFF. For the CDR3, the DNA is TGCAGCGTTGCCGGGACAGGGTTGAACACTGAAGCTTTCTTT.

The gene calls are TRBV25-1 and TRBJ2-3; D gene uncertain. The CDR3 totals 14 residues. Per the germline V gene, CDR1 is MGHDK and CDR2 is SYGVNS. Trimming left V 4 bases short and J 4 bases short, with 12 bases between. CDR3 in amino acids: CASSASGSSDTQYF. The CDR3 region has the DNA TGTGCCAGCAGTGCTTCGGGTTCGTCAGATACGCAGTATTTT.

Concerning this clonotype: A much larger clone differs from this one at a single base, so this may be a read error. J is TRBJ2-1 and V is TRBV6-6, with TRBD1 matching over 10 bases. CDR3 length: 13 residues. Germline V gene sequence: CDR1 MNHNY, CDR2 SVGAGI (reference sequence). The CDR3 is CASSRDRGNELFF. The CDR3 nucleotides read TGTGCCAGCAGTCGGGACAGGGGAAATGAGCTGTTCTTC.

This clonotype occurred a few times. This chain joins TRBV27 and TRBJ2-7; 8 nucleotides match TRBD1. Germline CDR1 and CDR2: MNHEY and SMNVEV (reference sequence). This CDR3 has 15 amino acids. V trimming: 5 bases; J trimming: 4 bases; junction bases outside the gene matches: 10. CDR3 residues: CASSPLGTGEYEQYF. In DNA, the CDR3 is TGTGCCAGCAGTCCCTTGGGGACAGGAGAGTACGAGCAGTACTTC.

Many counts were recorded for this clonotype. The germline gene is not matched at one end of the junction; a read error may be the cause. The chain combines TRBV12-3 or TRBV12-4 with TRBJ2-6; D is unclear. The CDR3 has 12 amino acids. The chain's CDR3 is CASSPGANVLTF. The CDR3 region has the DNA TGTGCCAGCAGTCCTGGAGCCAACGTCCTGACTTTC.

The rearrangement links TRBV7-2 to TRBJ1-4; 12 bases align to TRBD1. Per germline, CDR1 SGHTA and CDR2 FQGNSA. V lost 3 bases and J lost 8; bases outside the gene matches: 7. There are 16 residues in the CDR3. The CDR3: CASSLAGQGAGEKLFF. In nucleotides, the CDR3 is TGTGCCAGCAGCTTGGCGGGACAGGGGGCAGGCGAAAAACTGTTTTTT.

As concerns this clonotype: A read error may be the cause here, since a much bigger clone is one base away. The gene calls are TRBV4-3 and TRBJ2-1, with 7 bases lining up with TRBD2. Germline V CDR1 and CDR2: LGHNA, YSLEER. V lost 7 bases and J lost 0; bases outside the gene matches: 6. The CDR3 covers 15 residues. In nucleotides, the CDR3 is TGCGCCAGCAACCGCCTAGCGGCCTCCTACAATGAGCAGTTCTTC. Residues: CASNRLAASYNEQFF.

The chain employs TRBV20-1 and TRBJ1-4; the match to TRBD1 covers 9 bases. CDR1 is DFQATT, CDR2 SNEGSKA, per germline (reference sequence). This CDR3 contains 14 residues. Trimming took 4 bases from V and 4 from J; bases not matched to a gene: 4. The CDR3 here is CSAKGGQGNEKLFF. The CDR3 bases are TGCAGTGCTAAGGGGGGACAGGGTAATGAAAAACTGTTTTTT.

This chain joins TRBV29-1 and TRBJ1-1; D is unclear. CDR1 SQVTM and CDR2 ANQGSEA come from the germline V gene. V shed 5 bases and J shed 0 bases, with 13 bases lying between them. CDR3 length: 14 residues. The chain's CDR3 is CSVSPDGMNTEAFF. The CDR3 bases are TGCAGCGTTTCACCCGACGGAATGAACACTGAAGCTTTCTTT.

In this sample, this clonotype turned up many times. The chain combines TRBV7-8 with TRBJ2-7; D is uncertain. V was cut by 3 bases and J by 2 bases, with 17 bases left in between. From germline, CDR1 is SGHVS and CDR2 FQNEAQ. This CDR3 comprises 16 residues. CDR3 bases: TGTGCCAGCAGCTTGAACCCGGAGTATCTTGCCTACGAGCAGTACTTC. It encodes CASSLNPEYLAYEQYF.

The V gene is TRBV5-1, the J gene TRBJ2-1, with D possibly being TRBD2 (6 bases). V dropped 3 bases and J dropped 0 bases, with 13 bases sitting between them. The CDR3 is 16 amino acids. Looked up from germline, CDR1 is SGHRS and CDR2 is YFSETQ. This CDR3 is CASSSEPGLSYNEQFF. The DNA for the CDR3 is TGCGCCAGCAGCTCAGAACCGGGACTCTCCTACAATGAGCAGTTCTTC.

This chain connects TRBV9 to TRBJ1-2; D call uncertain. V lost 3 bases to trimming and J lost 6 bases, with 9 bases between them. Germline V CDR1 and CDR2: SGDLS, YYNGEE. The CDR3 runs 12 residues. In DNA, the CDR3 is TGTGCCAGCAGCGGGGCGGGGAATGGCTACACCTTC. Its translation: CASSGAGNGYTF.